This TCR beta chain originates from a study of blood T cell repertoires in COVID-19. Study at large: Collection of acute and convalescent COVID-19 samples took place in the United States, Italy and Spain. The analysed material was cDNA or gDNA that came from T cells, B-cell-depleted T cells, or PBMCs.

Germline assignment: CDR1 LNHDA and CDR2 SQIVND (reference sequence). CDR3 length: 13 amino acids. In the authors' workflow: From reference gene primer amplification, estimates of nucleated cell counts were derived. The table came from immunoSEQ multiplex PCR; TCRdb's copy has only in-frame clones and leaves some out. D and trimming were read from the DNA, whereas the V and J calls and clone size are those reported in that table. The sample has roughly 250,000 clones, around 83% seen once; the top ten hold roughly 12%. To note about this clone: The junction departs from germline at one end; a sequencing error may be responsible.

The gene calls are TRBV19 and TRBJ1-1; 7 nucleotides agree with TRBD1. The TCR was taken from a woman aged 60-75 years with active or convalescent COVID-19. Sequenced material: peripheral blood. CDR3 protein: CASSTGDSLTRIF. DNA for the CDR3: TGTGCCAGTAGTACGGGGGACAGCCTTACGCGAATCTTT.